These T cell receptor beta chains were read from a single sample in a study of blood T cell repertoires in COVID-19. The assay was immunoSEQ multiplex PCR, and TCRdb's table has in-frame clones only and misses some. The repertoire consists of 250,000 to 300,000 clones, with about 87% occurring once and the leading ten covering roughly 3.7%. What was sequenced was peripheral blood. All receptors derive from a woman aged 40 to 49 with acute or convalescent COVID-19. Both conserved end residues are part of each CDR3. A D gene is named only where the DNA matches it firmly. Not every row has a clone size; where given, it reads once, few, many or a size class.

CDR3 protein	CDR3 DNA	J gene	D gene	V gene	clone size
CASSAILLGGGDTQYF	TGTGCCAGCAGTGCCATCTTACTAGGGGGGGGAGATACGCAGTATTTT	TRBJ2-3	-	TRBV27	-
CAISESLFPNTEAFF	TGTGCCATCAGTGAGTCTCTTTTCCCGAACACTGAAGCTTTCTTT	TRBJ1-1	-	TRBV10-3	-
CASSQVQGYGYTF	TGTGCCAGCAGCCAGGTACAGGGGTATGGCTACACCTTC	TRBJ1-2	TRBD1	TRBV14	-
CASSALDRGHYSPLHF	TGTGCCAGTAGTGCCCTGGACAGGGGGCATTATTCACCCCTCCACTTT	TRBJ1-6	TRBD1	TRBV19	-
CASSGGRGPYGYTF	TGTGCCAGCAGCGGCGGGAGGGGTCCCTATGGCTACACCTTC	TRBJ1-2	-	TRBV27	once
CASSVPQGAGAFF	TGTGCCAGCAGCGTGCCACAGGGGGCGGGGGCTTTCTTT	TRBJ1-1	TRBD1	TRBV9	-
CASSDLLAGAQETQYF	TGTGCCAGCAGTGATCTACTAGCGGGGGCCCAAGAGACCCAGTACTTC	TRBJ2-5	TRBD2	TRBV6-1	once
CSVDQGGGQPQHF	TGCAGCGTTGATCAGGGAGGTGGTCAGCCCCAGCATTTT	TRBJ1-5	-	TRBV29-1	-
CASRGGNYGYTF	TGTGCCAGCAGAGGGGGCAACTATGGCTACACCTTC	TRBJ1-2	TRBD1	TRBV6-6	-
CASSLRDRGTGANVLTF	TGTGCCAGCAGTCTACGGGACAGGGGCACTGGGGCCAACGTCCTGACTTTC	TRBJ2-6	TRBD1	TRBV28	-
CAWSVRRGWISGANVLTF	TGTGCCTGGAGTGTAAGGCGGGGGTGGATCTCTGGGGCCAACGTCCTGACTTTC	TRBJ2-6	TRBD2	TRBV30	-
CASSLGPTGGQETQYF	TGCGCCAGCAGCTTGGGCCCAACAGGTGGTCAAGAGACCCAGTACTTC	TRBJ2-5	-	TRBV5-1	-
CASSPGTSDETQYF	TGTGCCAGCAGCCCGGGGACTAGCGATGAGACCCAGTACTTC	TRBJ2-5	TRBD2	TRBV7-2	-
CASSQDLYRGQYQPQHF	TGCGCCAGCAGCCAAGATCTTTACAGGGGGCAGTATCAGCCCCAGCATTTT	TRBJ1-5	TRBD1	TRBV4-1	-
CASSVSGSGGDASTDTQYF	TGTGCCAGCAGCGTATCGGGTAGCGGGGGGGATGCTAGCACAGATACGCAGTATTTT	TRBJ2-3	TRBD2	TRBV9	-
CASSYFGTDLYSPLHF	TGTGCCAGCAGTTACTTCGGGACAGACCTATATTCACCCCTCCACTTT	TRBJ1-6	TRBD1	TRBV6-5	once
CATTTSGRETQYF	TGTGCCACGACGACTAGTGGGCGGGAGACCCAGTACTTC	TRBJ2-5	-	TRBV5-4	-
CASTRGGGRGEQFF	TGTGCCAGCACCCGGGGCGGGGGGCGCGGTGAGCAGTTCTTC	TRBJ2-1	TRBD2	TRBV3-1/TRBV3-2	-
CASSFTGTMGSNQPQHF	TGTGCCAGCAGTTTTACCGGGACAATGGGCAGCAATCAGCCCCAGCATTTT	TRBJ1-5	-	TRBV7-9	-
CASSSEGRDTEAFF	TGCGCCAGCAGCTCGGAGGGACGCGACACTGAAGCTTTCTTT	TRBJ1-1	-	TRBV5-1	-
CASSQTGVRNTEAFF	TGTGCCAGCAGCCAGACAGGGGTTCGGAACACTGAAGCTTTCTTT	TRBJ1-1	TRBD1	TRBV3-1/TRBV3-2	few
CASSFQGATYNEQFF	TGTGCCAGCAGCTTTCAGGGGGCTACCTACAATGAGCAGTTCTTC	TRBJ2-1	TRBD1	TRBV9	-
CATSDQRSRGAGELFF	TGTGCCACCAGTGACCAAAGGAGCCGGGGGGCCGGGGAGCTGTTTTTT	TRBJ2-2	TRBD2	TRBV24-1	once
CASTETGVGQPQHF	TGTGCCAGCACCGAGACAGGGGTGGGTCAGCCCCAGCATTTT	TRBJ1-5	TRBD1	TRBV6-6	-
CAIQRGGNTDTQYF	TGTGCCATCCAGAGGGGGGGGAATACAGATACGCAGTATTTT	TRBJ2-3	-	TRBV10-3	-
CASSPDRGNTEAFF	TGTGCCAGCAGCCCCGACAGGGGGAACACTGAAGCTTTCTTT	TRBJ1-1	TRBD1	TRBV11-2	-
CASSIMEGNSNQPQHF	TGCGCCAGCAGCATTATGGAGGGAAATAGCAATCAGCCCCAGCATTTT	TRBJ1-5	-	TRBV4-1	-